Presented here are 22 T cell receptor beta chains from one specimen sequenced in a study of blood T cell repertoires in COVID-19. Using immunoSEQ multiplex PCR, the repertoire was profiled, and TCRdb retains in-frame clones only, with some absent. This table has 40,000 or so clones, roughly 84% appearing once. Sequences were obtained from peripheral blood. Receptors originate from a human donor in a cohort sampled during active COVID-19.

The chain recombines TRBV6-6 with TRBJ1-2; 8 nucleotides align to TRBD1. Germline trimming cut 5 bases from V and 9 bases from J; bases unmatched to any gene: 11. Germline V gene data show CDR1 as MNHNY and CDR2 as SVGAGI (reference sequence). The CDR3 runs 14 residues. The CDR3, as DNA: TGTGCCAGCAGTCCTAGACAGGGGAGATTTCGCTACACCTTC. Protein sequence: CASSPRQGRFRYTF.

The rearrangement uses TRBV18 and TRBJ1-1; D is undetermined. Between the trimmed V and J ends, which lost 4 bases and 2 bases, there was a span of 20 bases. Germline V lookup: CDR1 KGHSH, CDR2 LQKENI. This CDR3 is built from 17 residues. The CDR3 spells CASSQREGQGRNTEAFF. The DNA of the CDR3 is TGTGCCAGCTCACAGAGGGAGGGTCAAGGTCGTAACACTGAAGCTTTCTTT.

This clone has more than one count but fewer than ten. CDR3 nucleotides: TGTGCCAGCAGCTTAAAGGGGGGGACAGGTAATGGCAATCAGCCCCAGCATTTT. Translation: CASSLKGGTGNGNQPQHF. V usage is TRBV7-8 and J usage is TRBJ1-5; 8 positions agree with TRBD1. This CDR3 is 18 amino acids long. After removal of 2 bases from V and 2 bases from J, the junction contained 11 bases not matched to a gene. The germline V gene encodes CDR1 SGHVS and CDR2 FQNEAQ.

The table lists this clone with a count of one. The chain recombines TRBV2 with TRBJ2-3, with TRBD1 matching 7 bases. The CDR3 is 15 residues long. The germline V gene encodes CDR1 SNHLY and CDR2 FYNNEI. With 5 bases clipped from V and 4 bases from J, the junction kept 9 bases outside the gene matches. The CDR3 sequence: CASSIQGSVPDTQYF. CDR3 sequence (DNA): TGTGCCAGCAGTATACAGGGGTCTGTCCCAGATACGCAGTATTTT.

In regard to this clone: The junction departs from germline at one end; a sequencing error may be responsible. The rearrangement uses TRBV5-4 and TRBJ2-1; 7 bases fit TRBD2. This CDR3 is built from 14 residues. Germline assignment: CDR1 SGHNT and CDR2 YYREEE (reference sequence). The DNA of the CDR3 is TGTGCCAGCAGCTTGGGCTCCGGGGGGAAATCATTGGTCTTC. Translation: CASSLGSGGKSLVF.

CDR3 sequence: CASSIRTGVGQPQHF. Here the CDR3 DNA reads TGTGCCAGTAGTATTAGGACAGGGGTTGGTCAGCCCCAGCATTTT. The chain carries TRBV19 and TRBJ1-5, with 9 nucleotides matching TRBD1. After removal of 3 bases from V and 6 bases from J, the junction contained 6 bases not matched to a gene. Germline CDR1 and CDR2: LNHDA and SQIVND (reference sequence). The CDR3 has 15 amino acids.

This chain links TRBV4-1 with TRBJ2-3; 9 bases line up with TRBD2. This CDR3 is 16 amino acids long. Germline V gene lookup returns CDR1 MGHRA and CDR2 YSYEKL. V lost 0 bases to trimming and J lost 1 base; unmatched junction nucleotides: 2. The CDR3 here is CASSQERGGGTDTQYF. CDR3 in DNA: TGCGCCAGCAGCCAAGAGCGGGGGGGCGGCACAGATACGCAGTATTTT.

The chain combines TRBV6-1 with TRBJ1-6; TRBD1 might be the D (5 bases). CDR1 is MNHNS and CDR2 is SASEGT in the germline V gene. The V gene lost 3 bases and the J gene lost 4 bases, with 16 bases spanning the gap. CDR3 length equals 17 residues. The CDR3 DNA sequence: TGTGCCAGCAGTGACCAATTGAGACAGTCTTATAATTCACCCCTCCACTTT. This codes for CASSDQLRQSYNSPLHF.

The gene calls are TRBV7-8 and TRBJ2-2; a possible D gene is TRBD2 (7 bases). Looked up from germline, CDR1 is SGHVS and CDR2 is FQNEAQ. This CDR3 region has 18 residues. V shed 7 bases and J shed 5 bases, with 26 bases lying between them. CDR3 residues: CASTPRYQGGGTTGELFF. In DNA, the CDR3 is TGTGCCAGCACCCCGCGGTATCAGGGAGGGGGAACTACCGGGGAGCTGTTTTTT.

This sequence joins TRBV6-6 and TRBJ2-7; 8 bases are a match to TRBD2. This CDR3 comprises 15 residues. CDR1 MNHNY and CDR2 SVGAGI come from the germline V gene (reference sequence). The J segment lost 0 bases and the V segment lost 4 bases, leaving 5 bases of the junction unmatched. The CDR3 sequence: CASSSGGGPSYEQYF. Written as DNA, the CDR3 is TGTGCCAGCAGTTCCGGGGGGGGGCCCTCCTACGAGCAGTACTTC.

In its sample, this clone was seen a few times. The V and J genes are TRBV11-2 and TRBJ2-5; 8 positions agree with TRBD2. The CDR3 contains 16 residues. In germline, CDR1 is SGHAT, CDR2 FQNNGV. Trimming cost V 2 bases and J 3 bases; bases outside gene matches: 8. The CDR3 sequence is CASSLLKAGAKETQYF. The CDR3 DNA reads TGTGCCAGCAGCTTACTTAAAGCGGGAGCTAAAGAGACCCAGTACTTC.

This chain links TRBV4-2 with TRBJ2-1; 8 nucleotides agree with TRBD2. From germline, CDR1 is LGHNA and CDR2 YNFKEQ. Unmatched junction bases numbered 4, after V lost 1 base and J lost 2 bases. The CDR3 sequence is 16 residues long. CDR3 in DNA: TGTGCCAGCAGCCAAGGGGGCGGGGGGACCTACAATGAGCAGTTCTTC. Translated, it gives CASSQGGGGTYNEQFF.

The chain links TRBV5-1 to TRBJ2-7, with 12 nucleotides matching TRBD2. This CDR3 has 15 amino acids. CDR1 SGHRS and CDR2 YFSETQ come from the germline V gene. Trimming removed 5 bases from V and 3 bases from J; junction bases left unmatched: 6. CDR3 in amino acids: CASSPRTSGNYEQYF. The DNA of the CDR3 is TGCGCCAGCAGTCCCAGGACTAGCGGGAACTACGAGCAGTACTTC. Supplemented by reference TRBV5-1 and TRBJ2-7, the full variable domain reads KAGVTQTPRYLIKTRGQQVTLSCSPISGHRSVSWYQQTPGQGLQFLFEYFSETQRNKGNFPGRFSGRQFSNSRSEMNVSTLELGDSALYLCASSPRTSGNYEQYFGPGTRLTVT.

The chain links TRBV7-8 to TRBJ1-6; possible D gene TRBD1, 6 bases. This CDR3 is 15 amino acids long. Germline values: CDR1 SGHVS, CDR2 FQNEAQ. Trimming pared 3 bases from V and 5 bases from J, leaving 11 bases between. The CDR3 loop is CASSFDRNHNSPLHF. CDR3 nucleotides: TGTGCCAGCAGCTTTGACAGGAACCATAATTCACCCCTCCACTTT.

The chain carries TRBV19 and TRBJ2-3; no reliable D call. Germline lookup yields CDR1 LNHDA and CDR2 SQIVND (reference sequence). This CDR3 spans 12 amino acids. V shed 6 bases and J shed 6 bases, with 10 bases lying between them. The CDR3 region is CASRSSGDTQYF. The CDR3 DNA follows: TGTGCCAGTAGGTCTAGTGGGGATACGCAGTATTTT.

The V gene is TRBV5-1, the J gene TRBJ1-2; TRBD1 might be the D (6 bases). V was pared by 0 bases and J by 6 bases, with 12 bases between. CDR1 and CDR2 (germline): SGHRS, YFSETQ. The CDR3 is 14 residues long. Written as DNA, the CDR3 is TGCGCCAGCAGCTTGGAGGGTAGGGGGAATGGCTACACCTTC. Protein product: CASSLEGRGNGYTF.

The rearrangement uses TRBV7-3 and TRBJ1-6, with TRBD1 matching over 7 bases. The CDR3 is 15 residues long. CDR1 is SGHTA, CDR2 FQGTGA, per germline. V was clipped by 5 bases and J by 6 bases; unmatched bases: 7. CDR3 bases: TGTGCCAGCAGCGGAGGCCAGGGGGTTAATTCACCCCTCCACTTT. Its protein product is CASSGGQGVNSPLHF.

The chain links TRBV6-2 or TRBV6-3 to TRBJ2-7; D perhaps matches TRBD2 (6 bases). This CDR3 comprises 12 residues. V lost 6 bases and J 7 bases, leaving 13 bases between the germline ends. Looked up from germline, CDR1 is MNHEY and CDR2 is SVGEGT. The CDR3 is CASSPLAREQYF. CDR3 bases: TGTGCCAGCAGCCCCCTAGCGCGGGAGCAGTACTTC.

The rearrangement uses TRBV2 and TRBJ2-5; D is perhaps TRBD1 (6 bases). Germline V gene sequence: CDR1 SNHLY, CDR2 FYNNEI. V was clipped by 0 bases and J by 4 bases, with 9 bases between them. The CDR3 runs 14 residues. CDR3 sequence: CASSEAEGVETQYF. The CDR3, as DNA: TGTGCCAGCAGTGAAGCCGAGGGGGTAGAGACCCAGTACTTC.

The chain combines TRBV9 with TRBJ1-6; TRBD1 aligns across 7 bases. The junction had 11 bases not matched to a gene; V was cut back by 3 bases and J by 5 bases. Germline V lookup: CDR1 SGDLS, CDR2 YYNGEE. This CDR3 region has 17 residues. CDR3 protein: CASSASRGVSHNSPLHF. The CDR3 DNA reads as TGTGCCAGCAGCGCCAGCAGGGGGGTGAGCCATAATTCACCCCTCCACTTT. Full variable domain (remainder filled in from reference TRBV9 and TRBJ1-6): DSGVTQTPKHLITATGQRVTLRCSPRSGDLSVYWYQQSLDQGLQFLIQYYNGEERAKGNILERFSAQQFPDLHSELNLSSLELGDSALYFCASSASRGVSHNSPLHFGNGTRLTVT.

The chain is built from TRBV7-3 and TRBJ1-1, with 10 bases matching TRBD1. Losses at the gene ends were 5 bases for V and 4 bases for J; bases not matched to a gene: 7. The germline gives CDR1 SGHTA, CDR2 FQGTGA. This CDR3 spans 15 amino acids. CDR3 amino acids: CASSPSGQGFTEAFF. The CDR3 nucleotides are TGTGCCAGCAGCCCTTCGGGACAGGGGTTCACTGAAGCTTTCTTT.

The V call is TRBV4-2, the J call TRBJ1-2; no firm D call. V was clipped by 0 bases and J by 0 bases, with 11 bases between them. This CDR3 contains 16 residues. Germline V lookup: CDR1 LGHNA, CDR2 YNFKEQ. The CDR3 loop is CASSQERRAANYGYTF. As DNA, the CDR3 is TGTGCCAGCAGCCAAGAACGGCGGGCAGCTAACTATGGCTACACCTTC.